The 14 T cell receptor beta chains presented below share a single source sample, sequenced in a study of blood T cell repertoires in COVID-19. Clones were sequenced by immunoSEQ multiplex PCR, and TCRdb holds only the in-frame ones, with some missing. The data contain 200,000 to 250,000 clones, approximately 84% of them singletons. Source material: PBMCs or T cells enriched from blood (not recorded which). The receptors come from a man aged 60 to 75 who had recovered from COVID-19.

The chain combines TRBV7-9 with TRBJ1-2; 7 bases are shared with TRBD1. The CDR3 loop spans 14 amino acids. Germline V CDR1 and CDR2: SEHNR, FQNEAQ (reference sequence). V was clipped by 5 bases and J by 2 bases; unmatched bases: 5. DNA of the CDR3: TGTGCCAGCAGCAAGACAGGGACGAACTATGGCTACACCTTC. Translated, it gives CASSKTGTNYGYTF.

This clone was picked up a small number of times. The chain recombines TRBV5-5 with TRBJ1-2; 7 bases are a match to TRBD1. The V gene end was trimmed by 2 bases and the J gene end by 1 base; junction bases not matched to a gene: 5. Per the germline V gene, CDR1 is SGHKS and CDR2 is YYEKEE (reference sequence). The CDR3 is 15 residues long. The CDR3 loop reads CASSFGTESNYGYTF. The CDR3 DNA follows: TGTGCCAGCAGCTTTGGGACAGAGAGTAACTATGGCTACACCTTC.

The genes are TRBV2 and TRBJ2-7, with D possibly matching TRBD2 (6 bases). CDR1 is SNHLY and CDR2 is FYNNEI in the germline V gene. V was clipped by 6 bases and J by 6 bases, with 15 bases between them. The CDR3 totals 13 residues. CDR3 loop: CASREWGDGEQYF. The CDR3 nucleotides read TGTGCCAGCAGGGAGTGGGGGGACGGCGAGCAGTACTTC. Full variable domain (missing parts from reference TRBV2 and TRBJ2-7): EPEVTQTPSHQVTQMGQEVILRCVPISNHLYFYWYRQILGQKVEFLVSFYNNEISEKSEIFDDQFSVERPDGSNFTLKIRSTKLEDSAMYFCASREWGDGEQYFGPGTRLTVT.

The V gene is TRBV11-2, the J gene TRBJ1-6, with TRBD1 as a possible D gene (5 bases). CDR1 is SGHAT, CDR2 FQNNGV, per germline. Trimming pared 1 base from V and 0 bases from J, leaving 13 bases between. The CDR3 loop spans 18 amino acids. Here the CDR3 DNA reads TGTGCCAGCAGCTTAGTTGGGGCAGAATACTCCTATAATTCACCCCTCCACTTT. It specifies CASSLVGAEYSYNSPLHF.

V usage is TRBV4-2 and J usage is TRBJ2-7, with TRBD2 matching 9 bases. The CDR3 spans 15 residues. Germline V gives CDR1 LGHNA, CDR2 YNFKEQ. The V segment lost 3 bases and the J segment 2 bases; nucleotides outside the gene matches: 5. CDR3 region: CASSQEAGGPYEQYF. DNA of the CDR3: TGTGCCAGCAGCCAGGAAGCGGGGGGCCCCTACGAGCAGTACTTC.

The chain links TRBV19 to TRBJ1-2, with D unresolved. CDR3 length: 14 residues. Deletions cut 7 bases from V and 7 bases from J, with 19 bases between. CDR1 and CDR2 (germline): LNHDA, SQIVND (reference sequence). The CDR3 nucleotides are TGTGCCAGTACCAACCTCGGTACGATTGGTGGCTACACCTTC. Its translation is CASTNLGTIGGYTF.

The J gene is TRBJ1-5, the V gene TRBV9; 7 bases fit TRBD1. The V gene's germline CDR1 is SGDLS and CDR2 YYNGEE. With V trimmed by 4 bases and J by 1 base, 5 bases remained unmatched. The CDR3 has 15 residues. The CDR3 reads CASSRDSTSNQPQHF. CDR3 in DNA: TGTGCCAGCAGCCGGGACAGTACAAGCAATCAGCCCCAGCATTTT.

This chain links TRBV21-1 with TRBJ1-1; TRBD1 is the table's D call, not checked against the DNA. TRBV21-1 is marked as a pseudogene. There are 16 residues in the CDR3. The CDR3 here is CASSSQTGGYDTEAFF. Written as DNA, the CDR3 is TGTGCCAGCAGCTCCCAGACAGGGGGTTACGACACTGAAGCTTTCTTT.

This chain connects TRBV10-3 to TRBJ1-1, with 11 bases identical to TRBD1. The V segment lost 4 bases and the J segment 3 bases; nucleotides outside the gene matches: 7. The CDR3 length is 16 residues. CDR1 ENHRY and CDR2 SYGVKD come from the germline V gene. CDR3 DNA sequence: TGTGCCATCAGTGCAGGACAGGGGGCGGGGGACACTGAAGCTTTCTTT. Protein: CAISAGQGAGDTEAFF.

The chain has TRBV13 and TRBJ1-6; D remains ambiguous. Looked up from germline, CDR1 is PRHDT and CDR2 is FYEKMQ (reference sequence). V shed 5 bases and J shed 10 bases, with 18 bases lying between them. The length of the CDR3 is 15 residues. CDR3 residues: CASSGRDRSRSPLHF. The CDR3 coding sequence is TGTGCCAGCAGCGGCCGGGATAGGAGCCGGTCACCCCTCCACTTT.

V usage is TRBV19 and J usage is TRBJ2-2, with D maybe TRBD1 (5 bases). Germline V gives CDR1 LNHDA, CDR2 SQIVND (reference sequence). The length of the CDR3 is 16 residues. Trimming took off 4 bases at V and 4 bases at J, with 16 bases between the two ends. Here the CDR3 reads CASSNVGQGRTGELFF. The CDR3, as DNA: TGTGCCAGTAGTAATGTGGGGCAGGGTCGCACCGGGGAGCTGTTTTTT.

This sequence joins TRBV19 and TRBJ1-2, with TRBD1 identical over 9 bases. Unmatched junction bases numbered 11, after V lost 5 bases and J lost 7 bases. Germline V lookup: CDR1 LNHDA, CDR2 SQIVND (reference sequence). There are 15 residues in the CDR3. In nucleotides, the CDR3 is TGTGCCAGTAGTGCCCCGGACAGGGGATCCCCTGGCTACACCTTC. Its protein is CASSAPDRGSPGYTF.

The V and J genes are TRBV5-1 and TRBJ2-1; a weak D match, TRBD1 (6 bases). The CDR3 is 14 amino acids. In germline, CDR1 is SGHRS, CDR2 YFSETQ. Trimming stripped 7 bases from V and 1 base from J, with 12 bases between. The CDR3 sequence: CASGPGASYNEQFF. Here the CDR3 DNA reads TGCGCCAGCGGACCAGGGGCATCCTACAATGAGCAGTTCTTC.

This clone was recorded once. CDR3 bases: TGCAGCGCTCCCGGGGGAGGATGGAACACTGAAGCTTTCTTT. It is translated as CSAPGGGWNTEAFF. The chain employs TRBV29-1 and TRBJ1-1, with D possibly being TRBD1 (5 bases). V dropped 7 bases and J dropped 1 base, with 16 bases sitting between them. This CDR3 spans 14 amino acids. Per germline, CDR1 SQVTM and CDR2 ANQGSEA.